The 19 T cell receptor beta chains below come from one sample, sequenced in a study of blood T cell repertoires in COVID-19. TCRdb's table, derived via immunoSEQ multiplex PCR, lists solely in-frame clones and lacks some. The top ten hold around 3% of the sample, which has a few hundred thousand clones, about 88% seen once. Sequenced input: peripheral blood. The receptors stem from a human donor in a cohort sampled during active COVID-19.

This rearrangement joins TRBV3-1 (or the pseudogene TRBV3-2) to TRBJ2-7; possibly TRBD1 for D (6 bases). With 3 bases removed from V and 3 bases from J, the gap between germline ends came to 9 bases. The V gene's germline CDR1 is LGHDT and CDR2 YNNKEL (reference sequence). This CDR3 is 13 amino acids long. The CDR3 DNA is TGTGCCAGCAGCCATGGACAGAACTACGAGCAGTACTTC. As protein: CASSHGQNYEQYF.

The chain joins TRBV19 to TRBJ2-7; TRBD2 aligns across 8 bases. Germline V CDR1 and CDR2: LNHDA, SQIVND (reference sequence). This CDR3 has 14 amino acids. Trimming took 5 bases from V and 3 from J; bases not matched to a gene: 6. The CDR3 coding sequence is TGTGCCAGTAGTTACGGGGGGGCTAACTACGAGCAGTACTTC. Protein sequence: CASSYGGANYEQYF.

This chain links TRBV9 with TRBJ1-4; possible D gene TRBD1, 5 bases. V lost 3 bases, J lost 2 bases, and 17 bases lay in between. The germline CDR1 and CDR2 sequences are SGDLS and YYNGEE. The CDR3 runs to 17 residues. The CDR3 region has the DNA TGTGCCAGCAGCGCCAGACCAGGGTGGCAGACTAATGAAAAACTGTTTTTT. As protein: CASSARPGWQTNEKLFF.

J is TRBJ2-7 and V is TRBV30; 10 positions match TRBD1. The CDR3 is made up of 13 amino acids. With V trimmed by 6 bases and J by 3 bases, 5 bases remained unmatched. Germline-derived CDR1 and CDR2 are GTSNPN and SVGIG (reference sequence). The CDR3 region has the DNA TGTGCCTGCCAGAGGGACAGGGGCTACGAGCAGTACTTC. Its protein product is CACQRDRGYEQYF.

The V and J genes are TRBV7-6 and TRBJ1-5, with a possible D match to TRBD1 (5 bases). Germline V CDR1 and CDR2: SGHVS, FNYEAQ. There are 18 residues in the CDR3. Trimming stripped 5 bases from V and 0 bases from J, with 20 bases between. The chain's CDR3 is CASSQNPGWGDSNQPQHF. In nucleotides, the CDR3 is TGTGCCAGCAGCCAAAACCCAGGGTGGGGGGATAGCAATCAGCCCCAGCATTTT.

The V gene is TRBV24-1, the J gene TRBJ2-1; D unresolved. CDR3 length equals 12 residues. V lost 8 bases to trimming and J lost 3 bases, with 7 bases between them. From germline, CDR1 is KGHDR and CDR2 SFDVKD. Written as DNA, the CDR3 is TGTGCCACCAAAGACTTCTACAATGAGCAGTTCTTC. It translates to CATKDFYNEQFF.

The V gene is TRBV10-3, the J gene TRBJ1-1, with unresolved D. Between the trimmed V and J ends, which lost 4 bases and 4 bases, there was a span of 16 bases. Germline assignment: CDR1 ENHRY and CDR2 SYGVKD. The CDR3 loop spans 15 amino acids. The CDR3 is CAISGSTGKSTEAFF. The CDR3, as DNA: TGTGCCATCAGTGGATCGACGGGGAAGAGCACTGAAGCTTTCTTT.

V is TRBV5-1 and J is TRBJ2-5, with a weak D call TRBD2 (5 bases). This CDR3 spans 12 amino acids. Germline CDR1 reads SGHRS; CDR2 reads YFSETQ. With 1 base removed from V and 5 bases from J, the gap between germline ends came to 6 bases. The CDR3 nucleotides are TGCGCCAGCAGCTTGACTAGGGAGACCCAGTACTTC. This sequence encodes CASSLTRETQYF. Supplemented by reference TRBV5-1 and TRBJ2-5, the full variable domain reads KAGVTQTPRYLIKTRGQQVTLSCSPISGHRSVSWYQQTPGQGLQFLFEYFSETQRNKGNFPGRFSGRQFSNSRSEMNVSTLELGDSALYLCASSLTRETQYFGPGTRLLVL.

The chain combines TRBV4-1 with TRBJ2-7, with 8 bases aligning to TRBD1. Trimming removed 2 bases from V and 5 bases from J; junction bases left unmatched: 5. The V gene's germline CDR1 is MGHRA and CDR2 YSYEKL. This CDR3 region has 14 residues. In DNA form, the CDR3 reads TGCGCCAGCAGCCAAAGGACAGGGTCCAACGAGCAGTACTTC. Residues: CASSQRTGSNEQYF.

The chain uses TRBV12-3 or TRBV12-4 and TRBJ2-7, with TRBD2 as a possible D gene (5 bases). The CDR3 is 13 residues long. The germline V and J ends were trimmed by 10 bases and 3 bases, with 16 bases remaining between them. The CDR3 region is CATSSGGFYEQYF. In DNA form, the CDR3 reads TGTGCCACGTCATCAGGCGGGTTCTACGAGCAGTACTTC.

The chain combines TRBV29-1 with TRBJ2-7, with a possible D match to TRBD2 (7 bases). In germline, CDR1 is SQVTM, CDR2 ANQGSEA. Trimming removed 6 bases from V and 3 bases from J, with 15 bases in between. The length of the CDR3 is 13 residues. This CDR3 reads CSVGGQNLYEQYF. CDR3 DNA sequence: TGCAGCGTGGGGGGGCAGAACCTCTACGAGCAGTACTTC.

The V gene is TRBV28, the J gene TRBJ2-1; 8 bases line up with TRBD2. V lost 2 bases and J lost 2; bases outside the gene matches: 2. There are 15 residues in the CDR3. In germline, CDR1 is MDHEN, CDR2 SYDVKM. The CDR3 here is CASSLVLAAYNEQFF. CDR3 in DNA: TGTGCCAGCAGTTTAGTACTAGCGGCCTACAATGAGCAGTTCTTC. The complete variable domain, with remaining parts taken from reference TRBV28 and TRBJ2-1, reads DVKVTQSSRYLVKRTGEKVFLECVQDMDHENMFWYRQDPGLGLRLIYFSYDVKMKEKGDIPEGYSVSREKKERFSLILESASTNQTSMYLCASSLVLAAYNEQFFGPGTRLTVL.

The rearrangement uses TRBV19 and TRBJ1-3; D call uncertain. In germline, CDR1 is LNHDA, CDR2 SQIVND (reference sequence). With 1 base removed from V and 0 bases from J, the gap between germline ends came to 7 bases. The CDR3 consists of 15 residues. The CDR3 DNA reads as TGTGCCAGTAGTATAGGTAGCGGCTCTGGAAACACCATATATTTT. As protein: CASSIGSGSGNTIYF.

This chain connects TRBV7-9 to TRBJ2-1, with TRBD2 identical over 10 bases. CDR1 and CDR2 from the germline V gene are SEHNR and FQNEAQ (reference sequence). The CDR3 covers 15 residues. Trimming removed 4 bases from V and 10 bases from J; junction bases left unmatched: 10. CDR3: CASSSGSGRVSEQFF. The CDR3 coding sequence is TGTGCCAGCAGCTCAGGAAGCGGGAGGGTAAGCGAGCAGTTCTTC. Based on the CDR3 plus reference TRBV7-9 and TRBJ2-1, the full variable domain is DTGVSQNPRHKITKRGQNVTFRCDPISEHNRLYWYRQTLGQGPEFLTYFQNEAQLEKSRLLSDRFSAERPKGSFSTLEIQRTEQGDSAMYLCASSSGSGRVSEQFFGPGTRLTVL.

This clone was detected only once. The chain employs TRBV24-1 and TRBJ2-7, with TRBD2 matching 13 bases. V was clipped by 5 bases and J by 2 bases; unmatched bases: 11. The CDR3 consists of 18 residues. Germline V lookup: CDR1 KGHDR, CDR2 SFDVKD. CDR3 in amino acids: CATSARTGTSGTAYEQYF. In nucleotides, the CDR3 is TGTGCCACCAGTGCCAGAACCGGGACTAGCGGGACAGCCTACGAGCAGTACTTC.

The CDR3, as DNA: TGTGCCAGCAGCCGGACAGCCAGCAATCAGCCCCAGCATTTT. This translates into CASSRTASNQPQHF. The rearrangement uses TRBV7-2 and TRBJ1-5, with D maybe TRBD1 (6 bases). The germline V gene has CDR1 SGHTA and CDR2 FQGNSA. The CDR3 has 14 residues. V dropped 5 bases and J dropped 1 base, with 9 bases sitting between them.

Turning to this clone: One end of the junction is discordant with germline, which a read error may explain. The J gene is TRBJ1-1, the V gene TRBV30, with a possible D match to TRBD1 (5 bases). From germline, CDR1 is GTSNPN and CDR2 SVGIG (reference sequence). This CDR3 comprises 9 residues. Here the CDR3 reads CAWSTRGLF. Here the CDR3 DNA reads TGTGCCTGGAGTACGCGGGGCCTCTTT.

This chain connects TRBV5-1 to TRBJ1-4, with TRBD1 as a possible D gene (5 bases). With 4 bases removed from V and 4 bases from J, the gap between germline ends came to 23 bases. Germline lookup yields CDR1 SGHRS and CDR2 YFSETQ. The CDR3 extends over 18 amino acids. In DNA, the CDR3 is TGCGCCAGCAGCCCGGGACTTAAGGGTTGGGCCCTTAATGAAAAACTGTTTTTT. Protein: CASSPGLKGWALNEKLFF.

This clone showed up just a few times. The gene calls are TRBV19 and TRBJ1-1; D is undetermined. The V gene's germline CDR1 is LNHDA and CDR2 SQIVND (reference sequence). The CDR3 totals 15 residues. Between the trimmed V and J ends, which lost 5 bases and 2 bases, there was a span of 15 bases. In DNA, the CDR3 is TGTGCCAGTAGTGCGCCCAAGAGAGGCAACACTGAAGCTTTCTTT. This codes for CASSAPKRGNTEAFF.